These 2 T cell receptor beta chains were all obtained from the same sample, sequenced in a study of cytomegalovirus exposure and HLA in healthy donors (dated by TCRdb to the late 2010s). Libraries were prepared through the immunoSEQ multiplex PCR assay. A mixture of 60 forward primers for TCR Vbeta segments and 13 reverse primers for TCR Jbeta segments was used in the multiplex PCR. Drawn from immuneACCESS, this table holds only the in-frame rearrangements with V and J called that TCRdb kept. Clones are partly lost; checked studies trace under half to an unresolved V gene and leave the rest unexplained. The sample table lists 120,000 or so clones, more than 9% of them with a count of one. The ten largest clonotypes hold 4% to 5% of the sample. The sample comprised PBMCs. The receptors were gathered from a woman under 30 in good health and CMV-seropositive.

This clone was counted only a few times. The V and J genes are TRBV28 and TRBJ1-2; D uncertain. CDR1 and CDR2 (germline): MDHEN, SYDVKM. V lost 5 bases to trimming and J lost 3 bases, with 13 bases between them. The CDR3 has 14 residues. CDR3 sequence (DNA): TGTGCCAGCAGTCCATCAACGGTCTACTATGGCTACACCTTC. It is translated as CASSPSTVYYGYTF.

This clone occurred a few times. CDR3 loop: CASSLQGYEQFF. For the CDR3, the DNA is TGTGCCAGCAGCTTGCAGGGGTATGAGCAGTTCTTC. The chain joins TRBV5-8 to TRBJ2-1; D may be TRBD1 (6 bases). The CDR3 spans 12 residues. V was cut by 1 base and J by 8 bases, with 7 bases left in between. Germline values: CDR1 SGHTS, CDR2 YDEGEE.